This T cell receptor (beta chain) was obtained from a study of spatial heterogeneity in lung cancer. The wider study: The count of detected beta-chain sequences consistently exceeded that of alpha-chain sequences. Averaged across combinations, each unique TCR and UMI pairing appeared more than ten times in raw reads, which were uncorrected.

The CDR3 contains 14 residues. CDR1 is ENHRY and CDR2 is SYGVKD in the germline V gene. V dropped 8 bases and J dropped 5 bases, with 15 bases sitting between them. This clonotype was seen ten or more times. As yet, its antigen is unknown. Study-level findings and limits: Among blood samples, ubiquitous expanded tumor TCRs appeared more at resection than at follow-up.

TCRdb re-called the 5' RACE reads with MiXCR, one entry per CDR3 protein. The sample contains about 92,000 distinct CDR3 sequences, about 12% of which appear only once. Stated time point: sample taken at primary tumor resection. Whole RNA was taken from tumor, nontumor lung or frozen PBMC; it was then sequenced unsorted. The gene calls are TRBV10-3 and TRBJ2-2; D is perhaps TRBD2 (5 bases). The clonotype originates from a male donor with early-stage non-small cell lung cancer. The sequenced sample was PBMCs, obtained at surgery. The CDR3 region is CAIPHGVRTGELFF. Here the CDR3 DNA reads TGTGCCATCCCCCACGGGGTACGGACCGGGGAGCTGTTTTTT.